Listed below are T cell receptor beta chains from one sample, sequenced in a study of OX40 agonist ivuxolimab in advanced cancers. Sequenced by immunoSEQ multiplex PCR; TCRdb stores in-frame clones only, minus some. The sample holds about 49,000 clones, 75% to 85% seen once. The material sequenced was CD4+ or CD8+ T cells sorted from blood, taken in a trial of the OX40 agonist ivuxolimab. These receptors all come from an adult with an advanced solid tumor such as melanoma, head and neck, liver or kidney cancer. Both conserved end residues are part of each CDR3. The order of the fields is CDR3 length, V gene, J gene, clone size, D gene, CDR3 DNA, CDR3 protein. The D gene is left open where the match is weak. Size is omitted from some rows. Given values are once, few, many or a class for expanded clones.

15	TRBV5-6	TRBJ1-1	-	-	TGTGCCAGCAGCTTGGATAATATCCCCACAGGGGAAGCTTTCTTT	CASSLDNIPTGEAFF
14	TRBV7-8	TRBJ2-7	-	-	TGTGCCAGCAGCCCCGTCCGGGTACGGTACGAGCAGTACTTC	CASSPVRVRYEQYF
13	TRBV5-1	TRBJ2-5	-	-	TGCGCCAGCAGCTCGACAGGCCAAGAGACCCAGTACTTC	CASSSTGQETQYF
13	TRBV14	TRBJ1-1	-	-	TGTGCCAGCAGCCAAACCTTGGGCACTGAAGCTTTCTTT	CASSQTLGTEAFF
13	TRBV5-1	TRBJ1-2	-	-	TGCGCCAGCAGCTTGCGGGGTAACTATGGCTACACCTTC	CASSLRGNYGYTF
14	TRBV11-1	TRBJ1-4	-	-	TGTGCCAGCATCCAGGGGCTGAACAATGAAAAACTGTTTTTT	CASIQGLNNEKLFF
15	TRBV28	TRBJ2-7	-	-	TGTGCCAGCAGTTCCAGGGGTGCCAACCCCTACGAGCAGTACTTC	CASSSRGANPYEQYF
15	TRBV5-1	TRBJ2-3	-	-	TGCGCCAGCTATAACCCCAGGGAAGGCACAGATACGCAGTATTTT	CASYNPREGTDTQYF
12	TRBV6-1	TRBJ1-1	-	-	TGTGCCAGCAGACGGCCGAACACTGAAGCTTTCTTT	CASRRPNTEAFF
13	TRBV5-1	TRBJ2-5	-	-	TGCGCCAGCAGCTTGTGGGAACAAGAGACCCAGTACTTC	CASSLWEQETQYF
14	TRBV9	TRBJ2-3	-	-	TGTGCCAGCGGAAACAGTGCTAGCACAGATACGCAGTATTTT	CASGNSASTDTQYF
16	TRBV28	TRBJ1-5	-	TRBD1	TGTGCCAGCAGGGGGGACAGGGGTAGAAGCAATCAGCCCCAGCATTTT	CASRGDRGRSNQPQHF
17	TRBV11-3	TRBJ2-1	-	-	TGTGCCAGCAGCTTAGTCACGGGAGCAGGAGGATACAATGAGCAGTTCTTC	CASSLVTGAGGYNEQFF
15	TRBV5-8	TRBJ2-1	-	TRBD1	TGTGCCAGCAGCTTTGGGACAGGGGGAGTCAATGAGCAGTTCTTC	CASSFGTGGVNEQFF
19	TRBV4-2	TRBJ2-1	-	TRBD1	TGTGCCAGCAGCCAAGATTCTAGTGGCGGACAGGGGGTCTACAATGAGCAGTTCTTC	CASSQDSSGGQGVYNEQFF
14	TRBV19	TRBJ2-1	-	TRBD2	TGTGCCAGCCGGACTCTCGCGGGGGGCAATGAGCAGTTCTTC	CASRTLAGGNEQFF
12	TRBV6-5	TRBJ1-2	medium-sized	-	TGTGCCAGCAGGGCGGGGGAATGGGGCTACACCTTC	CASRAGEWGYTF
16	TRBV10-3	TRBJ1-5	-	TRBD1	TGTGCCATCAGTGAGTCCAGACAGGGTGAGGATCAGCCCCAGCATTTT	CAISESRQGEDQPQHF
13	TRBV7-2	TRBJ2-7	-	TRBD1	TGTGCCAGCAGCTCCGACAGGGAGAACGAGCAGTACTTC	CASSSDRENEQYF
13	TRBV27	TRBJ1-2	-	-	TGTGCCAGCAGTTTGGGGCAGGTAGGGGGCTACACCTTC	CASSLGQVGGYTF
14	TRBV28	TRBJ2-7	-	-	TGTGCCAGCAGTTCGGGACCCCTGTACTACGAGCAGTACTTC	CASSSGPLYYEQYF
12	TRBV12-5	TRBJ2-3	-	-	TGTGCTAGTGCAGGGAACACAGATACGCAGTATTTT	CASAGNTDTQYF
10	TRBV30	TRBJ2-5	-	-	TGTGCCTGGAGTGAAGAGACCCAGTACTTC	CAWSEETQYF
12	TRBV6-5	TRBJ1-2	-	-	TGTGCCAGCAGTCGACTGGGATACGGCTACACCTTC	CASSRLGYGYTF
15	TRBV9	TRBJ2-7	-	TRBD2	TGTGCCAGCAGCGTAGGGAGTGCTAGCGGCTACGAGCAGTACTTC	CASSVGSASGYEQYF
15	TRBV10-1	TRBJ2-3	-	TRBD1	TGCGCCAGCAATGGACAGGGGAGTGATATGGATACGCAGTATTTT	CASNGQGSDMDTQYF
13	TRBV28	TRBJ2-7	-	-	TGTGCCAGCAACGCAGCGGCCAACTACGAGCAGTACTTC	CASNAAANYEQYF
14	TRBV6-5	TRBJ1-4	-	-	TGTGCCAGCAGTTACAGGCAGCTTAATGAAAAACTGTTTTTT	CASSYRQLNEKLFF
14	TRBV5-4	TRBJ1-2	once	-	TGTGCCAGCAGCTTGGGCAGCTTGGGGTATGGCTACACCTTC	CASSLGSLGYGYTF
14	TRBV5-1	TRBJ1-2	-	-	TGCGCCAGCAGCTTGGCTACAGCCAATTATGGCTACACCTTC	CASSLATANYGYTF
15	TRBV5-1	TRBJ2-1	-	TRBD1	TGCGCCAGCAGCTTACCGGGACAGGGCCACAATGAGCAGTTCTTC	CASSLPGQGHNEQFF
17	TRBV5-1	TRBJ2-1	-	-	TGCGCCAGCAGCTTGGGTGGGGACCTGAACTCCTACAATGAGCAGTTCTTC	CASSLGGDLNSYNEQFF
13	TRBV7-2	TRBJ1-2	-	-	TGTGCCAGCAGCTTAGAGGGAATGGCTGGCTACACCTTC	CASSLEGMAGYTF
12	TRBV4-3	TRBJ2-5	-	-	TGCGCCAGCAGCCAAGATGGGGGTACCCAGTACTTC	CASSQDGGTQYF
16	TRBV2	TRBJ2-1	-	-	TGTGCCAGCAGACAACCGGGACACAGGATTTACAATGAGCAGTTCTTC	CASRQPGHRIYNEQFF
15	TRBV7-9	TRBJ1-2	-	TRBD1	TGTGCCAGCAGCCCGGGGACAGCCTCTAGCTATGGCTACACCTTC	CASSPGTASSYGYTF
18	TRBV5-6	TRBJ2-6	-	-	TGTGCCAGCAGCTTTGGGGGGCGCTTCCCCTCTGGGGCCAACGTCCTGACTTTC	CASSFGGRFPSGANVLTF
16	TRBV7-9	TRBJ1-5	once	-	TGTGCCAGCAGCTTAGCGACAGTTCCAAGCAATCAGCCCCAGCATTTT	CASSLATVPSNQPQHF
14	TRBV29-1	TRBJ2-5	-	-	TGCAGCGTTGAAGAGGGCAGGGGAATCGAGACCCAGTACTTC	CSVEEGRGIETQYF
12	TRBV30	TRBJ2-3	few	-	TGTGCCTGGAGGGTAGGCACAGATACGCAGTATTTT	CAWRVGTDTQYF
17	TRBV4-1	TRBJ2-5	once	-	TGCGCCAGCAGCCAAGTCGGGAGTGGGAATGGGATCGAGACCCAGTACTTC	CASSQVGSGNGIETQYF
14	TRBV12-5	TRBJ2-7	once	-	TGTGCTAGTGGTTTGAACCATGCCCCCTACGAGCAGTACTTC	CASGLNHAPYEQYF
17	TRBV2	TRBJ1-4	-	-	TGTGCCTCAGTTAAAGAGGGGCCTTCCTCAACTAATGAAAAACTGTTTTTT	CASVKEGPSSTNEKLFF
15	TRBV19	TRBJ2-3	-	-	TGTGCCAGTAGCCCGGCGCGGGCTAGCACAGATACGCAGTATTTT	CASSPARASTDTQYF
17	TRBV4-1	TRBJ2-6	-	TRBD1	TGCGCCAGCAGCCCACAACACGACAGGGCTGGGGCCAACGTCCTGACTTTC	CASSPQHDRAGANVLTF
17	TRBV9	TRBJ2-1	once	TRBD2	TGTGCCAGCAGCGGCGGACTAGCGGGGGGCCTATACAATGAGCAGTTCTTC	CASSGGLAGGLYNEQFF
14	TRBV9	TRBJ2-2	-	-	TGTGCCAGCAGCGTAGTCGGGACAACCGGGGAGCTGTTTTTT	CASSVVGTTGELFF
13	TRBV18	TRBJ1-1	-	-	TGTGCCAGCTCACCACCCAAACCGCCGCAAGCTTTCTTT	CASSPPKPPQAFF